A single sample is the source of the 6 T cell receptor beta chains below, sequenced in a study of T cells expressing NK-cell markers. Reanalyzing the 5' RACE reads, TCRdb keeps one entry per CDR3 protein, without DNA. This table holds 400,000 to 450,000 distinct CDR3 sequences. The sequencing input was blood T cells: a sorted CD56 or NKG2C T cell subset, CD4+ or CD8+ T cells, or bulk PBMC T cells (not recorded which). These receptors were taken from a woman between 18 and 70 years old in good health.

This sequence joins TRBV9 and TRBJ2-1; the D call of TRBD2 rests on TCRdb alone, since no DNA is present to check it. Germline values: CDR1 SGDLS, CDR2 YYNGEE. CDR3 length: 16 amino acids. CDR3 sequence: CASSPRTSGDPLGQFF.

V usage is TRBV19 and J usage is TRBJ2-1; as DNA is missing, the TRBD2 call by TCRdb cannot be tested. Germline CDR1 reads LNHDA; CDR2 reads SQIVND (reference sequence). The CDR3 consists of 16 residues. CDR3 loop: CASSNLQRGTYNEQFF.

The chain carries TRBV9 and TRBJ2-2. Germline CDR1 is SGDLS and CDR2 is YYNGEE. CDR3 length: 14 amino acids. The CDR3 reads CASSVVLDTGELFF.

The chain uses TRBV20-1 and TRBJ2-1. Per germline, CDR1 DFQATT and CDR2 SNEGSKA (reference sequence). The CDR3 sequence is 13 residues long. CDR3 residues: CSAKKRVYNEQFF.

V is TRBV29-1 and J is TRBJ1-1. The CDR3 spans 12 residues. In germline, CDR1 is SQVTM, CDR2 ANQGSEA. CDR3 in amino acids: CSVAGVDAKAFF.

V gene TRBV6-5 combines with J gene TRBJ2-7; lacking DNA, the TRBD2 call made by TCRdb goes unchecked. CDR3 length: 15 amino acids. The V gene's germline CDR1 is MNHEY and CDR2 SVGAGI. The CDR3 region is CASSYGSSGTYEQYF.